These 25 T cell receptor beta chains came from one sample sequenced in a study of human T cells and chemical hapten exposure. TCRdb redid the calling of the RACE reads with MiXCR, one entry per CDR3 protein. The sample has 180,000 or so distinct CDR3 sequences; more than 20% are singletons. As to time point: patch test 3, about 24 weeks after DPC sensitization. Regarding treatment: therapeutic diphenylcyclopropenone sensitization with weekly scalp DPC. The sample in question was whole blood, obtained in connection with sensitization to the hapten diphenylcyclopropenone (DPC). The receptors shown here come from a woman in her thirties or forties with alopecia areata. Some clones in this sample may be carry-over from other donors' samples.

The chain is built from TRBV6-1 and TRBJ1-1, with D uncertain. CDR1 is MNHNS and CDR2 is SASEGT in the germline V gene. V was pared by 4 bases and J by 11 bases, with 11 bases between. The CDR3 consists of 11 residues. Here the CDR3 reads CASSAQGAAFF. The CDR3 DNA is TGTGCCAGCAGTGCGCAAGGAGCTGCTTTCTTT.

This clonotype was counted a few times. This chain uses TRBV14 with TRBJ1-2; the D is unclear. The germline CDR1 and CDR2 sequences are SGHDN and FVKESK. The CDR3 has 13 residues. Trimming took 1 base from V and 4 from J, leaving 7 bases between them. CDR3 in DNA: TGTGCCAGCAGCCAAGCCTGGCTCTATGGCTACACCTTC. Translating it yields CASSQAWLYGYTF. Full variable domain (outside the CDR3, taken from reference TRBV14 and TRBJ1-2): EAGVTQFPSHSVIEKGQTVTLRCDPISGHDNLYWYRRVMGKEIKFLLHFVKESKQDESGMPNNRFLAERTGGTYSTLKVQPAELEDSGVYFCASSQAWLYGYTFGSGTRLTVV.

This clonotype was observed a few times. The chain recombines TRBV4-1 with TRBJ2-5; TRBD2 aligns across 14 bases. Germline-derived CDR1 and CDR2 are MGHRA and YSYEKL. The CDR3 has 16 residues. V trimming: 1 base; J trimming: 5 bases; junction bases outside the gene matches: 3. The CDR3 loop reads CASSQAGLAGVETQYF. The CDR3 nucleotides read TGCGCCAGCAGCCAAGCGGGACTAGCGGGAGTCGAGACCCAGTACTTC.

This clonotype was detected a few times. The chain combines TRBV4-2 with TRBJ2-1; tentative D call: TRBD2 (6 bases). The ends were cut back, 0 bases at V and 4 bases at J, with 10 bases in the middle. The CDR3 runs to 15 residues. CDR1 is LGHNA, CDR2 YNFKEQ, per germline. The DNA for the CDR3 is TGTGCCAGCAGCCAAGATGGGACTGCATACAATGAGCAGTTCTTC. As protein: CASSQDGTAYNEQFF.

This CDR3 is CASRTAQAGNTEAFF. In nucleotides, the CDR3 is TGTGCCAGCAGGACTGCGCAGGCGGGGAACACTGAAGCTTTCTTT. The V gene is TRBV6-5, the J gene TRBJ1-1; D is unresolved. Germline V gives CDR1 MNHEY, CDR2 SVGAGI. There are 15 residues in the CDR3. Trimming left V 6 bases short and J 1 base short, with 15 bases between.

This clonotype was observed once. The chain employs TRBV6-5 and TRBJ1-6; TRBD1 is a possible D gene (6 bases). The germline V gene encodes CDR1 MNHEY and CDR2 SVGAGI. Trimming removed 6 bases from V and 7 bases from J, with 13 bases in between. This CDR3 spans 14 amino acids. The CDR3 here is CASSLDSMNSPLHF. The CDR3 nucleotides are TGTGCCAGCAGCCTGGACAGCATGAATTCACCCCTCCACTTT.

CDR3 in DNA: TGTGCCAGCGGGACTAGCGGGAGCCACGGGGAGCTGTTTTTT. The encoded protein is CASGTSGSHGELFF. The chain is built from TRBV7-9 and TRBJ2-2; 14 bases are shared with TRBD2. This CDR3 is 14 amino acids long. After removal of 8 bases from V and 7 bases from J, the junction contained 3 bases not matched to a gene. In germline, CDR1 is SEHNR, CDR2 FQNEAQ (reference sequence).

This clonotype was seen a few times. The V call is TRBV19, the J call TRBJ2-2; TRBD2 aligns across 7 bases. Trimming at V came to 3 bases and at J to 4 bases, leaving 8 bases not matched to a gene. Germline loops: CDR1 LNHDA, CDR2 SQIVND (reference sequence). The CDR3 is made up of 16 amino acids. Here the CDR3 DNA reads TGTGCCAGTAGTATCGACGGACTAGGCTCCACCGGGGAGCTGTTTTTT. Protein product: CASSIDGLGSTGELFF.

The chain links TRBV12-3 or TRBV12-4 to TRBJ2-1; no reliable D call. The V gene lost 6 bases and the J gene lost 0 bases, with 15 bases spanning the gap. This CDR3 has 16 amino acids. The CDR3 nucleotides read TGTGCCAGCAGCCCATTAAAGCTGAGCTCCTACAATGAGCAGTTCTTC. This codes for CASSPLKLSSYNEQFF.

This clonotype has only one observation. V and J are TRBV6-4 and TRBJ2-3, with 7 bases fitting TRBD2. Losses at the gene ends were 0 bases for V and 3 bases for J; bases not matched to a gene: 6. Germline CDR1 is MRHNA and CDR2 is SNTAGT. The CDR3 runs 16 residues. CDR3 loop: CASSDSGGGSTDTQYF. Written as DNA, the CDR3 is TGTGCCAGCAGTGACTCCGGTGGCGGGAGTACAGATACGCAGTATTTT.

The chain couples TRBV29-1 to TRBJ2-3; D may correspond to TRBD1 or TRBD2 (5 bases each). The CDR3 extends over 12 amino acids. Germline V gives CDR1 SQVTM, CDR2 ANQGSEA. Trimming removed 6 bases from V and 10 bases from J, with 17 bases in between. In DNA form, the CDR3 reads TGCAGCGTCCGACAGCCCCGAGGGGCGCAGTATTTT. Encoded protein: CSVRQPRGAQYF.

The V and J genes are TRBV20-1 and TRBJ1-2, with TRBD1 identical over 10 bases. V dropped 1 base and J dropped 6; count of bases not matched to a gene: 5. CDR3 length: 14 residues. CDR1 DFQATT and CDR2 SNEGSKA come from the germline V gene (reference sequence). As DNA, the CDR3 is TGCAGTGCTAGAGCCCCCGGGACAGGGGATGGCTACACCTTC. The encoded protein is CSARAPGTGDGYTF.

This clonotype has more than one count but fewer than ten. This rearrangement joins TRBV7-9 to TRBJ2-5, with a weak D call TRBD2 (5 bases). V lost 3 bases and J 5 bases, leaving 16 bases between the germline ends. CDR1 and CDR2 (germline): SEHNR, FQNEAQ (reference sequence). CDR3 length: 15 amino acids. CDR3 in DNA: TGTGCCAGCAGCTTCAGTCATGGACTGCCGGAGACCCAGTACTTC. Protein sequence: CASSFSHGLPETQYF.

CDR3: CASNYPAIRVNSNQPQHF. DNA for the CDR3: TGTGCCAGTAACTATCCGGCCATTCGGGTCAATAGCAATCAGCCCCAGCATTTT. The chain links TRBV19 to TRBJ1-5; the D is unclear. This CDR3 spans 18 amino acids. V lost 7 bases, J lost 0 bases, and 22 bases lay in between. The V gene's germline CDR1 is LNHDA and CDR2 SQIVND (reference sequence).

Only a few counts were recorded for this clonotype. The gene calls are TRBV20-1 and TRBJ2-4, with D possibly called TRBD1 or TRBD2 (5 bases each). CDR1 is DFQATT, CDR2 SNEGSKA, per germline (reference sequence). The V end lost 5 bases, the J end lost 15 bases, and 20 bases lay between the germline ends. This CDR3 is built from 12 residues. CDR3 loop: CSAGARTSGGYF. In DNA form, the CDR3 reads TGCAGTGCTGGGGCCCGAACTAGTGGGGGGTACTTC.

This clonotype was counted between two and nine times. The chain joins TRBV7-2 to TRBJ2-5; D is possibly TRBD1 (6 bases). CDR3 length: 14 amino acids. CDR1 and CDR2 from the germline V gene are SGHTA and FQGNSA. V was pared by 3 bases and J by 4 bases, with 12 bases between. The CDR3 DNA reads TGTGCCAGCAGCTTCCGACAGGAATTAGAGACCCAGTACTTC. This encodes CASSFRQELETQYF.

Only one count was recorded for this clonotype. The junction differs from germline at one of its ends, possibly a read error. The chain recombines TRBV9 with TRBJ2-1, with TRBD2 matching over 7 bases. Germline V gene sequence: CDR1 SGDLS, CDR2 YYNGEE. The CDR3 runs 16 residues. The CDR3 nucleotides read TGTTCCAGCAGCTTCGTGGGAGCGGGATCTTGGAATGAGCAGTTCTTC. Residues: CSSSFVGAGSWNEQFF.

This clonotype was recorded a few times. This chain uses TRBV27 with TRBJ2-1; 7 positions agree with TRBD1. Per germline, CDR1 MNHEY and CDR2 SMNVEV (reference sequence). The J segment lost 9 bases and the V segment lost 11 bases, leaving 10 bases of the junction unmatched. The CDR3 extends over 12 amino acids. CDR3 nucleotide sequence: TGTGCCGTAAACAGGGGACCGCTTGAGCAGTTCTTC. As protein: CAVNRGPLEQFF.

The chain recombines TRBV28 with TRBJ1-4; no reliable D call. V was trimmed by 1 base and J by 4 bases, leaving 7 bases between them. The CDR3 spans 14 residues. Germline V gene sequence: CDR1 MDHEN, CDR2 SYDVKM. CDR3 residues: CASSLSDGNEKLFF. CDR3 nucleotide sequence: TGTGCCAGCAGTTTATCGGACGGTAATGAAAAACTGTTTTTT.

There are a few counts of this clonotype. The chain couples TRBV3-1 to TRBJ1-5; D possibly corresponds to TRBD1 (5 bases). The CDR3 extends over 15 amino acids. Trimming removed 7 bases at V and 0 bases at J, with 13 bases between. Per germline, CDR1 LGHDT and CDR2 YNNKEL (reference sequence). The CDR3 here is CASIRGGYSNQPQHF. CDR3 DNA sequence: TGTGCCAGCATTAGGGGCGGATATAGCAATCAGCCCCAGCATTTT.

This clonotype showed up just a few times. This chain joins TRBV28 and TRBJ2-7; the match to TRBD1 covers 7 bases. After removal of 8 bases from V and 9 bases from J, the junction contained 7 bases not matched to a gene. The germline CDR1 and CDR2 sequences are MDHEN and SYDVKM. The CDR3 extends over 11 amino acids. The CDR3 nucleotides are TGTGCCAGCGTAGGTACAGGGGTGCAGTACTTC. This translates into CASVGTGVQYF.

The chain joins TRBV28 to TRBJ2-7; D is perhaps TRBD1 or TRBD2 (6 bases each). This CDR3 comprises 13 residues. Germline CDR1 is MDHEN and CDR2 is SYDVKM. V was clipped by 10 bases and J by 7 bases, with 20 bases between them. CDR3 residues: CATSSTGAREQYF. CDR3 in DNA: TGTGCCACCTCATCCACGGGGGCGCGGGAGCAGTACTTC.

This clonotype turned up a few times. The CDR3 DNA reads TGTGCCAGCTCAGAAACCGACAGCGGAAGCTCCTACGAGCAGTACTTC. Its protein is CASSETDSGSSYEQYF. The rearrangement joins TRBV28 to TRBJ2-7, with D tentatively TRBD1 or TRBD2 (5 bases each). CDR1 is MDHEN and CDR2 is SYDVKM in the germline V gene. The length of the CDR3 is 16 residues. V lost 8 bases, J lost 0 bases, and 20 bases lay in between.

The V call is TRBV20-1, the J call TRBJ1-1; 10 bases align to TRBD1. CDR1 and CDR2 from the germline V gene are DFQATT and SNEGSKA (reference sequence). The CDR3 contains 13 residues. The V segment lost 6 bases and the J segment 7 bases; nucleotides outside the gene matches: 8. CDR3 DNA: TGCAGTGCAGAAGCGGGACAGGGGAATGAAGCTTTCTTT. This translates into CSAEAGQGNEAFF.

The V and J genes are TRBV7-2 and TRBJ1-3; no reliable D call. Germline values: CDR1 SGHTA, CDR2 FQGNSA. The CDR3 is 14 amino acids. V lost 2 bases, J lost 4 bases, and 9 bases lay in between. In DNA, the CDR3 is TGTGCCAGCAGCTTACTTCTTTCGGGAAACACCATATATTTT. Protein sequence: CASSLLLSGNTIYF.